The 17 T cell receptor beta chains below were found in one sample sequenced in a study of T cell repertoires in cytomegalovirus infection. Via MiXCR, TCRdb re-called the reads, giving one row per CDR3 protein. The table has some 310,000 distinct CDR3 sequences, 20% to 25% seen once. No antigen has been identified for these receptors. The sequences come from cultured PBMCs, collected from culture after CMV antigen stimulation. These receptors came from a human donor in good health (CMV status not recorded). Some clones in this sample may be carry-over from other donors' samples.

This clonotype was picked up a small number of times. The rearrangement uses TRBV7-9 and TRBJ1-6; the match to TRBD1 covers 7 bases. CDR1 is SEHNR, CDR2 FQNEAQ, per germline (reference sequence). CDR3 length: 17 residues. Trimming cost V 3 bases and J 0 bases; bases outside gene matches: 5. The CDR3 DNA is TGTGCCAGCAGCTTGGCAGGGGGGAGCTCCTATAATTCACCCCTCCACTTT. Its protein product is CASSLAGGSSYNSPLHF.

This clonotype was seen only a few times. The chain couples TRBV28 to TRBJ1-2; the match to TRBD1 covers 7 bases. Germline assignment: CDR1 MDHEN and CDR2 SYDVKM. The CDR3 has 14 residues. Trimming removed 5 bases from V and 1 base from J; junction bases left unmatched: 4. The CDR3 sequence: CASSLGQINYGYTF. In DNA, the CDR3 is TGTGCCAGCAGTCTGGGACAGATTAACTATGGCTACACCTTC.

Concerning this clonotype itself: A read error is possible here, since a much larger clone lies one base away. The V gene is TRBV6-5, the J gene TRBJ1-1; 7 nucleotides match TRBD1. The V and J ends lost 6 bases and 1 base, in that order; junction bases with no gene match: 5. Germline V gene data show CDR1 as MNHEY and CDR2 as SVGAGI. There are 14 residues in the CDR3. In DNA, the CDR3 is TGTGCCAGCAGCCCGGGACAGAGGAACACTGAAGCTTTCTTT. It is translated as CASSPGQRNTEAFF.

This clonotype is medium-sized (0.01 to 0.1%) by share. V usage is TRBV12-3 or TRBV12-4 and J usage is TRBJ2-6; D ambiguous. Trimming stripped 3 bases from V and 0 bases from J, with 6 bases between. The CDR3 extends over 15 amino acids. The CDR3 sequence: CASSFAHSGANVLTF. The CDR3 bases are TGTGCCAGCAGTTTTGCCCACTCTGGGGCCAACGTCCTGACTTTC.

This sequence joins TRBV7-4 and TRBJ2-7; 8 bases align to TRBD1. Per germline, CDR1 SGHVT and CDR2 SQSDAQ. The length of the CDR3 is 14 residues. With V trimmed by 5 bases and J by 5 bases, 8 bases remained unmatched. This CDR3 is CASSPQTGDDEQYF. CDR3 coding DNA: TGTGCCAGCAGCCCTCAGACAGGGGATGACGAGCAGTACTTC.

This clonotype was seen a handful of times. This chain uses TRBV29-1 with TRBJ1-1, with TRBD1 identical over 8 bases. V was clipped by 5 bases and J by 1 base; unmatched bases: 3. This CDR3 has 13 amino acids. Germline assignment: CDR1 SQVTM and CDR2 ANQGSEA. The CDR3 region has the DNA TGCAGCGTTACCGGACAGGGGAACACTGAAGCTTTCTTT. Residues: CSVTGQGNTEAFF.

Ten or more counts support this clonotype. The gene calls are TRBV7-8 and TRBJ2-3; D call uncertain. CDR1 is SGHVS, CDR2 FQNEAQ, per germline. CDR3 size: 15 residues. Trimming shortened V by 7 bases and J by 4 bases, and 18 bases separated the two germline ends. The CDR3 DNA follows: TGTGCCAGCACCCAGGCGTGGAGCCGCCCAGATACGCAGTATTTT. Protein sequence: CASTQAWSRPDTQYF.

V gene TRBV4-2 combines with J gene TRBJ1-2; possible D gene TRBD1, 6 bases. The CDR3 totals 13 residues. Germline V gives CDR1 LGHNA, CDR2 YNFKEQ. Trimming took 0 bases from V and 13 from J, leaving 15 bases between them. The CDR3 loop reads CASSQEGGRPGTF. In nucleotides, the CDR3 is TGTGCCAGCAGCCAAGAAGGGGGGCGGCCTGGCACCTTC.

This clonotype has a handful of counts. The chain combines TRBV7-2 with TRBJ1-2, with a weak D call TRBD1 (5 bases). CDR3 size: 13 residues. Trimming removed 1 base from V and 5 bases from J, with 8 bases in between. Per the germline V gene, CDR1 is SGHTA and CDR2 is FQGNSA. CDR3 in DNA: TGTGCCAGCAGCTTAGTGGGGGAGTATGGCTACACCTTC. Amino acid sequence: CASSLVGEYGYTF.

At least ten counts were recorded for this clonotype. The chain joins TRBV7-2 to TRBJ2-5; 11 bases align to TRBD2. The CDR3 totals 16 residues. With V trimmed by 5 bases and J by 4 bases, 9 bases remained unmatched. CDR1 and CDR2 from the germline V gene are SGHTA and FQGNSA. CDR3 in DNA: TGTGCCAGCAGCGGAACTAGCGGGAGCGGGCGAGAGACCCAGTACTTC. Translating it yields CASSGTSGSGRETQYF.

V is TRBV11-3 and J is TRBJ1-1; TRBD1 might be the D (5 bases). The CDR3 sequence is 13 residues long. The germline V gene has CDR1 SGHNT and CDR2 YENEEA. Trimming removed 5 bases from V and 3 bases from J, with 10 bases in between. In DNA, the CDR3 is TGTGCCAGCAGCCCCGGGACTTACACTGAAGCTTTCTTT. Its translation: CASSPGTYTEAFF.

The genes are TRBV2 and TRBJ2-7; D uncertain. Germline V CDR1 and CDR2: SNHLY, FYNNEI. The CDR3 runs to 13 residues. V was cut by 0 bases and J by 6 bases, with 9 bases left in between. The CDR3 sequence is CASSEAAASEQYV. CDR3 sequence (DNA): TGTGCCAGCAGTGAAGCGGCCGCCAGCGAGCAGTACGTC.

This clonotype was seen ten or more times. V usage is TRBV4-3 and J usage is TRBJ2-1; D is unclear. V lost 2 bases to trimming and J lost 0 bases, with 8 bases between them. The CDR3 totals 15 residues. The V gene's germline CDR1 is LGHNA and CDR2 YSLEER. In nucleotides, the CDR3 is TGCGCCAGCAGCCAATACCATAGCTCCTACAATGAGCAGTTCTTC. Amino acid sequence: CASSQYHSSYNEQFF.

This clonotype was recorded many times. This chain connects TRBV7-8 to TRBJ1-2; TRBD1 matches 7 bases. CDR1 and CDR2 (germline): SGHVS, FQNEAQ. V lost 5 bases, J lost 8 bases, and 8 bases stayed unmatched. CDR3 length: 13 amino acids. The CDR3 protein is CASSQGQLGGYTF. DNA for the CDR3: TGTGCCAGCAGCCAGGGACAGCTGGGGGGCTACACCTTC.

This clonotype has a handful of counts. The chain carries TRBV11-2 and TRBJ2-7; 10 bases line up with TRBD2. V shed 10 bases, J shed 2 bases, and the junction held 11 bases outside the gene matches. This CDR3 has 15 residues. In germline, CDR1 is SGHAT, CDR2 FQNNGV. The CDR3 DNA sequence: TGTGCCAACCAACCCTTAGCGGGGGGCCCCTACGAGCAGTACTTC. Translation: CANQPLAGGPYEQYF.

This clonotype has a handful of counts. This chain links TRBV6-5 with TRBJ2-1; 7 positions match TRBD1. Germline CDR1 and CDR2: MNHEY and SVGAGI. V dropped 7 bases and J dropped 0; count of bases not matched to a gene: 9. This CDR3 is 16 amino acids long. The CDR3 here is CASTKGGQRSYNEQFF. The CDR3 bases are TGTGCCAGCACTAAAGGGGGCCAACGCTCCTACAATGAGCAGTTCTTC.

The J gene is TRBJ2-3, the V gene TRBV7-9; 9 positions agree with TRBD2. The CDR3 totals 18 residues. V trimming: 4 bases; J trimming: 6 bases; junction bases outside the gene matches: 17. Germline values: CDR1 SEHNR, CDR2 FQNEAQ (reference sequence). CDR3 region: CASSSTNEVAGDMDTQYF. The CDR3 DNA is TGTGCCAGCAGCTCAACGAACGAGGTAGCGGGAGACATGGATACGCAGTATTTT.